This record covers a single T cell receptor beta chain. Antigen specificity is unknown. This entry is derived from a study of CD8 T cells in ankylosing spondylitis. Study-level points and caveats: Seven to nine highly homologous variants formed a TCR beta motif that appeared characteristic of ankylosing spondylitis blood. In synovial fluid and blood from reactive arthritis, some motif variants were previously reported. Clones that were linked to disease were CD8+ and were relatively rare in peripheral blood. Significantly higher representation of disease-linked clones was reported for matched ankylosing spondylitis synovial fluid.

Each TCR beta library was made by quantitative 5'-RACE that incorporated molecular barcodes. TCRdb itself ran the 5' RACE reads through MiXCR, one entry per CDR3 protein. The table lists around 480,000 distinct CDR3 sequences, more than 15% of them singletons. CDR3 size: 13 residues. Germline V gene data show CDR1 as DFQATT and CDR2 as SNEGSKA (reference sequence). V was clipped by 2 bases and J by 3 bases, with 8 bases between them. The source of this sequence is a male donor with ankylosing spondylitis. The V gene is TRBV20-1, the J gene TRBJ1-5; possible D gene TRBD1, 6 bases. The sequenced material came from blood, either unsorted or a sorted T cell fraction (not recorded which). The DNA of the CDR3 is TGCAGTGCTAGAAGGGACACCAATCAGCCCCAGCATTTT. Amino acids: CSARRDTNQPQHF.